This T cell receptor (beta chain) was recovered during a study of T cells in Graves' hyperthyroidism and ophthalmopathy. Trimming took off 6 bases at V and 2 bases at J, with 11 bases between the two ends. The CDR3 runs to 13 residues. General study results and limits: Ophthalmopathy got predicted by the model a median approximately 6 months before its onset.

This clonotype has at least ten counts. The antigen is not known. There were TCR beta CDR3 regions amplified from RNA transcripts. Primed by the HTBI set, a first-round RT-PCR was run on the TCR CDR3. TCRdb re-called the multiplex PCR reads with MiXCR, one entry per CDR3 protein. The sample has fewer than 650,000 distinct CDR3 sequences; about 15% are singletons. Ophthalmopathy patients showed a Clinical Activity Score of at least 3, NOSPECS grade of at least 4 and duration under 3 months. The specimen was blood. The TCR comes from a woman between 40 and 55 years old with Graves' ophthalmopathy. This chain connects TRBV12-3 or TRBV12-4 to TRBJ2-7; TRBD1 might be the D (6 bases). As DNA, the CDR3 is TGTGCCAGCAGCCGCGGACAGACCTACGAGCAGTACTTC. Its translation is CASSRGQTYEQYF.